A single T cell receptor (beta chain) is shown here with its context. Antigen unknown. This entry belongs to a study of a mutant IDH1 vaccine in newly diagnosed glioma. Method: immunoSEQ multiplex PCR; TCRdb's copy keeps in-frame clones and lacks some. This sample carries about 54,000 clones, over 80% of them seen once, and the ten largest clones take roughly 3%. The time point was: week 47, end of study. Vaccinated patients received 300 ug of mutant IDH1 20-mer peptide per dose, with topical imiquimod. This CDR3 region has 15 residues. The germline V gene encodes CDR1 MNHEY and CDR2 SMNVEV (reference sequence). V was clipped by 7 bases and J by 0 bases, with 12 bases between them.

The source of this sequence is a woman aged 45-59 years with glioma. This specimen consisted of PBMCs, obtained from a glioma patient whose treatment included an IDH1 peptide vaccine. V usage is TRBV27 and J usage is TRBJ1-4; D is unclear. CDR3 amino acids: CASKIIGTTNEKLFF. CDR3 bases: TGTGCCAGCAAAATTATAGGGACAACTAATGAAAAACTGTTTTTT. Supplemented by reference TRBV27 and TRBJ1-4, the full variable domain reads EAQVTQNPRYLITVTGKKLTVTCSQNMNHEYMSWYRQDPGLGLRQIYYSMNVEVTDKGDVPEGYKVSRKEKRNFPLILESPSPNQTSLYFCASKIIGTTNEKLFFGSGTQLSVL.